Only a few counts were recorded for the clone carrying this TCR beta chain. Its target is unknown. This sample is drawn from a study of beta chain features in type 1 diabetes. Points from the study as a whole: All four CD4+ subsets from Type 1 diabetes patients carried moderately but significantly shorter TCRB CDR3s.

Trimming cost V 4 bases and J 2 bases, with 11 bases left between them. Germline assignment: CDR1 GTSNPN and CDR2 SVGIG (reference sequence). The CDR3 is 14 amino acids. By way of CD45RO/CCR7/CD25/CD127/CD95/CD27, the CD4+ regulatory, stem cell-like memory, central memory and naive cells were sorted. Populations isolated by sorting all had purity greater than 95%. As every portion of the isolated RNA was reverse transcribed, the sequencing read expressed TCRB transcripts. An average of approximately 3.6 million reads was obtained for naive, central memory and regulatory T cell samples. TCRdb's table, derived via immunoSEQ multiplex PCR, lists solely in-frame clones and lacks some. In the table there are 600,000 or so clones, around 15% of which are singletons.

The chain is built from TRBV30 and TRBJ2-2, with D perhaps matching TRBD2 (5 bases). The source of this sequence is a young man with type 1 diabetes. Sequencing was done on a sample of naive CD4+ T cells from blood. The chain's CDR3 is CAWTRRINTGELFF. In nucleotides, the CDR3 is TGTGCCTGGACCAGGAGGATAAACACCGGGGAGCTGTTTTTT.